Each of the 29 T cell receptor beta chains below was sequenced from the same sample in a study of T-cell reconstitution after alpha-beta-depleted transplantation in children. Construction of the TCRbeta library involved unique molecular identifiers. TCRdb recomputed calls from the PCR reads with MiXCR, one row per CDR3 protein. The sample lists more than 550,000 distinct CDR3 sequences, 8% to 11% occurring once. Material: PBMCs from the stem cell graft donor, obtained from the stem cell graft. Receptors originate from a human donor who donated a stem cell graft to a child with acute myeloid leukemia.

This clonotype was seen a few times. V is TRBV5-1 and J is TRBJ2-3; D unclear. Germline CDR1 reads SGHRS; CDR2 reads YFSETQ. V gave up 0 bases and J gave up 6 bases, with 11 bases separating them. The CDR3 extends over 14 amino acids. In nucleotides, the CDR3 is TGCGCCAGCAGCTTGGTTAGTTCGGCGGATACGCAGTATTTT. Translating gives CASSLVSSADTQYF.

The chain combines TRBV28 with TRBJ2-5, with D perhaps matching TRBD2 (5 bases). The CDR3 covers 16 residues. Germline CDR1 is MDHEN and CDR2 is SYDVKM. V shed 6 bases and J shed 4 bases, with 21 bases lying between them. The CDR3, as DNA: TGTGCCAGCAGCCGACCCCTCATAGGAGGAGGAGAGACCCAGTACTTC. It translates to CASSRPLIGGGETQYF.

The chain employs TRBV7-2 and TRBJ2-2, with 7 bases lining up with TRBD1. V dropped 5 bases and J dropped 3; count of bases not matched to a gene: 6. Germline V lookup: CDR1 SGHTA, CDR2 FQGNSA. The CDR3 extends over 15 amino acids. The CDR3 spells CASSPDRAYTGELFF. The CDR3 coding sequence is TGTGCCAGCAGCCCAGACAGGGCCTACACCGGGGAGCTGTTTTTT.

This clonotype was detected only a few times. The chain is built from TRBV6-2 or TRBV6-3 and TRBJ2-4; tentatively, D is TRBD2 (6 bases). V was cut by 2 bases and J by 0 bases, with 17 bases left in between. The CDR3 sequence is 18 residues long. Germline V CDR1 and CDR2: MNHEY, SVGEGT. CDR3 DNA: TGTGCCAGCAGTTACCCGACTAGTTGGCCGATAGCCAAAAACATTCAGTACTTC. Translation gives CASSYPTSWPIAKNIQYF.

The sample holds many counts of this clonotype. The rearrangement joins TRBV9 to TRBJ2-7; a possible D gene is TRBD2 (5 bases). Germline assignment: CDR1 SGDLS and CDR2 YYNGEE. V was cut by 0 bases and J by 7 bases, with 14 bases left in between. The CDR3 consists of 14 residues. The CDR3 region is CASSVEVPGGEQYF. The CDR3 region has the DNA TGTGCCAGCAGCGTAGAGGTCCCCGGCGGGGAGCAGTACTTC.

The chain links TRBV12-5 to TRBJ2-2, with a possible D match to TRBD2 (5 bases). CDR1 is LGHNT and CDR2 is FRNRAP in the germline V gene. The CDR3 totals 14 residues. V was cut by 3 bases and J by 2 bases, with 7 bases left in between. The CDR3, as DNA: TGTGCTAGTGGTTTTGAGGGTAACACCGGGGAGCTGTTTTTT. Encoded protein: CASGFEGNTGELFF.

This clonotype was seen more than once but under ten times. This CDR3 reads CASSSRAVISPLHF. DNA for the CDR3: TGTGCCAGCAGTTCACGGGCTGTGATATCACCCCTCCACTTT. The genes are TRBV27 and TRBJ1-6; D gene uncertain. The CDR3 is 14 residues long. Germline CDR1 reads MNHEY; CDR2 reads SMNVEV (reference sequence). V dropped 4 bases and J dropped 10 bases, with 14 bases sitting between them.

Only a few counts were recorded for this clonotype. J is TRBJ1-5 and V is TRBV6-2 or TRBV6-3; D call uncertain. With 4 bases removed from V and 0 bases from J, the gap between germline ends came to 13 bases. The CDR3 contains 16 residues. The germline gives CDR1 MNHEY, CDR2 SVGEGT. In nucleotides, the CDR3 is TGTGCCAGCAGTTCTATGCACGGTAATAGCAATCAGCCCCAGCATTTT. Translating gives CASSSMHGNSNQPQHF.

This chain connects TRBV28 to TRBJ1-5; the D gene is possibly TRBD1 (6 bases). CDR3 length: 14 residues. The V end was cut by 7 bases, the J end by 6 bases, with 16 bases between. The V gene's germline CDR1 is MDHEN and CDR2 SYDVKM. CDR3 nucleotides: TGTGCCAGCACGATACTGGGGGGCGGTCAGCCCCAGCATTTT. Translated, it gives CASTILGGGQPQHF.

The chain uses TRBV29-1 and TRBJ2-5; D gene unclear. The germline V gene encodes CDR1 SQVTM and CDR2 ANQGSEA. This CDR3 region has 11 residues. The V and J ends lost 3 bases and 5 bases respectively, with 7 bases between them. This CDR3 reads CSVEGWETQYF. DNA of the CDR3: TGCAGCGTTGAGGGTTGGGAGACCCAGTACTTC.

The chain has TRBV20-1 and TRBJ2-3; 9 nucleotides align to TRBD2. Germline CDR1 and CDR2: DFQATT and SNEGSKA (reference sequence). J was trimmed by 6 bases and V by 4 bases; bases with no gene match: 23. CDR3 length: 19 amino acids. Here the CDR3 DNA reads TGCAGTGCTATCGAATACGCGGGAGGGCCCTGGGACGGCGGTGATACGCAGTATTTT. Residues: CSAIEYAGGPWDGGDTQYF.

The genes are TRBV28 and TRBJ1-6; D is unresolved. The germline CDR1 and CDR2 sequences are MDHEN and SYDVKM. Trimming took off 3 bases at V and 1 base at J, with 1 base between the two ends. The CDR3 runs 13 residues. The CDR3 bases are TGTGCCAGCAGTTTTTCCTATAATTCACCCCTCCACTTT. Translated: CASSFSYNSPLHF.

The sample holds many counts of this clonotype. The rearrangement joins TRBV20-1 to TRBJ2-2; D perhaps matches TRBD2 (5 bases). Germline-derived CDR1 and CDR2 are DFQATT and SNEGSKA (reference sequence). Between the trimmed V and J ends, which lost 6 bases and 0 bases, there was a span of 11 bases. This CDR3 contains 14 residues. This CDR3 is CSAPRRANTGELFF. As DNA, the CDR3 is TGCAGTGCCCCCCGGCGGGCGAACACCGGGGAGCTGTTTTTT.

A few counts support this clonotype. V usage is TRBV6-2 or TRBV6-3 and J usage is TRBJ1-1, with D possibly being TRBD1 (6 bases). CDR1 MNHEY and CDR2 SVGEGT come from the germline V gene. V was shortened by 8 bases and J by 10 bases, with 14 bases between the two germline ends. This CDR3 is built from 11 residues. The CDR3 here is CASGDTGAAFF. The CDR3, as DNA: TGTGCCAGCGGGGACACCGGGGCAGCTTTCTTT.

This clonotype was seen more than once but under ten times. This chain uses TRBV20-1 with TRBJ2-7; 7 nucleotides match TRBD2. CDR1 DFQATT and CDR2 SNEGSKA come from the germline V gene (reference sequence). The CDR3 extends over 15 amino acids. Trimming took 5 bases from V and 2 from J; bases not matched to a gene: 12. The CDR3 region is CSASGRGFGPYEQYF. In DNA form, the CDR3 reads TGCAGTGCTTCGGGGAGGGGTTTTGGTCCCTACGAGCAGTACTTC.

This clonotype occurred a few times. J is TRBJ2-4 and V is TRBV20-1; no firm D call. V gave up 1 base and J gave up 4 bases, with 8 bases separating them. CDR1 DFQATT and CDR2 SNEGSKA come from the germline V gene (reference sequence). This CDR3 comprises 13 residues. The CDR3 DNA sequence: TGCAGTGCTAGAGTACGGCAGAAAAACATTCAGTACTTC. Translation gives CSARVRQKNIQYF.

This clonotype was counted at least ten times. CDR3 sequence reads: CASSDAVSGYNNEQFF. In DNA form, the CDR3 reads TGTGCCAGCAGCGACGCCGTCAGTGGGTATAACAATGAGCAGTTCTTC. V is TRBV6-2 or TRBV6-3 and J is TRBJ2-1; D gene unclear. V lost 6 bases to trimming and J lost 5 bases, with 20 bases between them. The CDR3 length is 16 residues. Germline CDR1 MNHEY, CDR2 SVGEGT.

The table lists this clonotype with a count of one. The chain combines TRBV4-1 with TRBJ2-5, with D possibly TRBD2 on 5 matching bases. The CDR3 extends over 17 amino acids. The ends were cut back, 0 bases at V and 5 bases at J, with 19 bases in the middle. Germline V CDR1 and CDR2: MGHRA, YSYEKL. The CDR3 sequence: CASSQDVRLAHGETQYF. In DNA, the CDR3 is TGCGCCAGCAGCCAAGATGTGCGGCTAGCCCACGGGGAGACCCAGTACTTC.

The chain has TRBV5-1 and TRBJ1-1, with D maybe TRBD1 (5 bases). The V and J ends lost 0 bases and 5 bases respectively, with 11 bases between them. The CDR3 length is 14 residues. CDR1 SGHRS and CDR2 YFSETQ come from the germline V gene. DNA for the CDR3: TGCGCCAGCAGCTTGGCAGGGTACGGAACTGAAGCTTTCTTT. Its translation is CASSLAGYGTEAFF. Full variable domain (missing parts from reference TRBV5-1 and TRBJ1-1): KAGVTQTPRYLIKTRGQQVTLSCSPISGHRSVSWYQQTPGQGLQFLFEYFSETQRNKGNFPGRFSGRQFSNSRSEMNVSTLELGDSALYLCASSLAGYGTEAFFGQGTRLTVV.

This clonotype was detected many times. This chain links TRBV6-5 with TRBJ1-5; D unclear. Germline CDR1 reads MNHEY; CDR2 reads SVGAGI. V gave up 6 bases and J gave up 9 bases, with 18 bases separating them. CDR3 length: 14 amino acids. The CDR3 region has the DNA TGTGCCAGCAGAACACAGACGGGTAGCCGGCCCCAGCATTTT. This translates into CASRTQTGSRPQHF.

This clonotype was seen at least ten times. This rearrangement joins TRBV3-1 to TRBJ2-3; D possibly corresponds to TRBD2 (6 bases). The CDR3 is 12 residues long. V was shortened by 8 bases and J by 5 bases, with 11 bases between the two germline ends. Germline V CDR1 and CDR2: LGHDT, YNNKEL (reference sequence). Here the CDR3 reads CASGPGEDTQYF. The CDR3 DNA reads TGTGCCAGCGGGCCGGGGGAAGATACGCAGTATTTT.

This rearrangement joins TRBV4-1 to TRBJ1-2; D might be TRBD1 (5 bases). Trimming removed 0 bases at V and 1 base at J, with 9 bases between. Germline V gene lookup returns CDR1 MGHRA and CDR2 YSYEKL. This CDR3 is built from 15 residues. DNA for the CDR3: TGCGCCAGCAGCCAAGACTGGGGGAGTAACTATGGCTACACCTTC. Its protein product is CASSQDWGSNYGYTF.

This clonotype was seen many times. The chain uses TRBV20-1 and TRBJ2-7; D is undetermined. The CDR3 totals 8 residues. The V end was cut by 1 base, the J end by 13 bases, with 5 bases between. Germline CDR1 reads DFQATT; CDR2 reads SNEGSKA (reference sequence). In nucleotides, the CDR3 is TGCAGTGCTAGAGGTGGATACTTC. Translation: CSARGGYF.

Many counts were recorded for this clonotype. The chain carries TRBV20-1 and TRBJ1-3, with no clear D. The CDR3 loop spans 13 amino acids. Germline CDR1 reads DFQATT; CDR2 reads SNEGSKA (reference sequence). Trimming cost V 3 bases and J 0 bases, with 6 bases left between them. For the CDR3, the DNA is TGCAGTGCTAGGTACAACTCTGGAAACACCATATATTTT. Translated, it gives CSARYNSGNTIYF.

This clonotype was recorded at least ten times. J is TRBJ2-1 and V is TRBV18; 9 nucleotides agree with TRBD1. J gave up 8 bases and V 6 bases, and 11 bases lay outside the gene matches. Germline V lookup: CDR1 KGHSH, CDR2 LQKENI. This CDR3 contains 15 residues. As DNA, the CDR3 is TGTGCCAGCTCCCACCCGGGACAGGGTCACTATGAGCAGTTCTTC. Translation gives CASSHPGQGHYEQFF. The entire variable domain, with the rest obtained from reference TRBV18 and TRBJ2-1, is as follows: NAGVMQNPRHLVRRRGQEARLRCSPMKGHSHVYWYRQLPEEGLKFMVYLQKENIIDESGMPKERFSAEFPKEGPSILRIQQVVRGDSAAYFCASSHPGQGHYEQFFGPGTRLTVL.

At least ten counts were recorded for this clonotype. The V call is TRBV29-1, the J call TRBJ2-7; weak D call: TRBD2 (6 bases). The CDR3 is 15 residues long. Germline V gene data show CDR1 as SQVTM and CDR2 as ANQGSEA. V dropped 2 bases and J dropped 2 bases, with 16 bases sitting between them. The CDR3 nucleotides read TGCAGCGTTGAAAGTGGGGGGACGGTCACCTACGAGCAGTACTTC. Translating gives CSVESGGTVTYEQYF.

This chain links TRBV4-3 with TRBJ2-7, with D uncertain. The CDR3 runs 15 residues. V was pared by 2 bases and J by 0 bases, with 11 bases between. Germline-derived CDR1 and CDR2 are LGHNA and YSLEER. CDR3 sequence (DNA): TGCGCCAGCAGCCAATCCAGGACGGTCTCCTACGAGCAGTACTTC. Protein: CASSQSRTVSYEQYF.

This rearrangement joins TRBV12-3 or TRBV12-4 to TRBJ2-4; D is possibly TRBD1 or TRBD2 (5 bases each). This CDR3 has 14 residues. V dropped 3 bases and J dropped 6 bases, with 12 bases sitting between them. CDR3 residues: CASSLGGQGNIQYF. CDR3 bases: TGTGCCAGCAGTTTGGGCGGGCAGGGAAACATTCAGTACTTC.

The CDR3 is CASSSGLAGKYEQYF. CDR3 bases: TGCGCCAGCAGCTCGGGACTAGCGGGGAAATACGAGCAGTACTTC. The chain employs TRBV4-3 and TRBJ2-7; TRBD2 matches at 13 bases. Germline-derived CDR1 and CDR2 are LGHNA and YSLEER. V was pared by 5 bases and J by 4 bases, with 5 bases of the junction left unmatched. The CDR3 is 15 residues long.